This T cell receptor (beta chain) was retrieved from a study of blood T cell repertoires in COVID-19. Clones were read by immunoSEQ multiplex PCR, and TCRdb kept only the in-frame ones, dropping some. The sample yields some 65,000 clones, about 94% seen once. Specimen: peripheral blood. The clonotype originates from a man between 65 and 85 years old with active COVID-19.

The CDR3 nucleotides read TGTGCCATCAGTGAGGGCAAAATGAACACTGAAGCTTTCTTT. Its protein is CAISEGKMNTEAFF. The chain joins TRBV10-3 to TRBJ1-1; D is undetermined. Per germline, CDR1 ENHRY and CDR2 SYGVKD. The V and J ends lost 2 bases and 0 bases respectively, with 7 bases between them. The CDR3 has 14 amino acids.